These T cell receptor beta chains were read from a single sample in a study of T-cell memory formation after mild COVID-19. TCRdb re-called the 5' RACE reads with MiXCR, one entry per CDR3 protein. The sample has about 410,000 distinct CDR3 sequences, over 15% seen once. The specimen was PBMCs or a T cell subset sorted from them (not recorded which). The receptors come from a man between 18 and 29 years old who had mild COVID-19 (a few samples of this study predate the infection). Cell type and time point are not known. The CDR3 runs from the conserved cysteine through the conserved F or W. A D gene is named only where the DNA matches it firmly. Clone size appears in some rows only: once, few, many, or a class for an expanded clone.

j_gene,v_gene,abundance,d_gene,CDR3nt,CDR3aa
TRBJ1-2,TRBV18,.,.,TGTGCCAGCTCACCAGTCTCGGCGGGTCGGGATGGCTACACCTTC,CASSPVSAGRDGYTF
TRBJ2-5,TRBV6-2/TRBV6-3,many,TRBD2,TGTGCCAGCAGCCCTTGGACTAGCGGACCAGAGACCCAGTACTTC,CASSPWTSGPETQYF
TRBJ2-5,TRBV5-1,.,TRBD2,TGCGCCAGCACAACTAGCGGGGAGCCAGAGACCCAGTACTTC,CASTTSGEPETQYF
TRBJ2-1,TRBV5-5,.,TRBD2,TGTGCCAGCAGCTTGATCCTGGCGGGGGGCGCGACACAGTTCTTC,CASSLILAGGATQFF
TRBJ1-2,TRBV20-1,once,.,TGCAGTGCTAGCGCATATGGCTACACCTTC,CSASAYGYTF
TRBJ1-5,TRBV7-6,many,.,TGTGCCAGCAGCTTAGCGCATACAGGGCTTGGCAATCAGCCCCAGCATTTT,CASSLAHTGLGNQPQHF
TRBJ1-5,TRBV6-1,.,.,TGTGCCAGCGCAGGAGCCCAGCCCCAGCATTTT,CASAGAQPQHF
TRBJ2-5,TRBV5-1,few,.,TGCGCCAGCAGCAAAACTAGCCCAGAGACCCAGTACTTC,CASSKTSPETQYF
TRBJ2-5,TRBV7-2,few,TRBD1,TGTGCCAGTAACAGGGGCGCCGGAGAGACCCAGTACTTC,CASNRGAGETQYF
TRBJ2-1,TRBV4-3,few,.,TGCGCCAGCAGCCAAGATAACCAGAACAATGAGCAGTTCTTC,CASSQDNQNNEQFF
TRBJ1-4,TRBV5-1,.,.,TGCGCCAGCAGCTTGTACGGGGGCGAGGAGGAAAAACTGTTTTTT,CASSLYGGEEEKLFF
TRBJ2-3,TRBV9,.,TRBD2,TGTGCCAGCAGCCCTAGCGGGGGGGGTCCAGATACGCAGTATTTT,CASSPSGGGPDTQYF
TRBJ2-2,TRBV5-1,.,.,TGCGCCAGCAGCTTGGACGGGGGGCGAGGAACCGGGGAGCTGTTTTTT,CASSLDGGRGTGELFF
TRBJ2-3,TRBV5-1,few,TRBD2,TGCGCCAGCAGCTTTGGGACTAGCGGCCTCACAGATACGCAGTATTTT,CASSFGTSGLTDTQYF
TRBJ2-2,TRBV12-3/TRBV12-4,many,.,TGTGCCAGCAGTTTGGGCGGGACACCGAACACCGGGGAGCTGTTTTTT,CASSLGGTPNTGELFF
TRBJ2-1,TRBV27,.,TRBD1,TGTGCCAGCAGTTTATTGAGGGGGCAGAATGAGCAGTTCTTC,CASSLLRGQNEQFF
TRBJ1-1,TRBV20-1,few,TRBD1,TGCAGTGCTACCCTTGGGGCAGGGGGCTCAACTGAAGCTTTCTTT,CSATLGAGGSTEAFF
TRBJ2-5,TRBV6-2/TRBV6-3,.,.,TGTGCCAGCAGTTACCAAGGGGAGACCCAGTACTTC,CASSYQGETQYF
TRBJ2-7,TRBV11-2,few,.,TGTGCCAGCAGCGTACGACTCTCCCCTGGCCACGAGCAGTACTTC,CASSVRLSPGHEQYF
TRBJ1-5,TRBV6-6,.,TRBD1,TGTGCCAGCAGTTACCAACGACAGGGTGGCAATCAGCCCCAGCATTTT,CASSYQRQGGNQPQHF
TRBJ1-4,TRBV6-2/TRBV6-3,.,.,TGTGCCAGCAAGATGGCAGGGAATGAAAAACTGTTTTTT,CASKMAGNEKLFF
TRBJ1-4,TRBV10-3,.,.,TGTGCCATCCAACGGCTAACTAATGAAAAACTGTTTTTT,CAIQRLTNEKLFF
TRBJ1-6,TRBV5-1,few,TRBD1,TGCGCCAGCAGCCCCGGACAGGGTTGGGATTCACCCCTCCACTTT,CASSPGQGWDSPLHF
TRBJ2-2,TRBV21-1,.,.,TGTGCCAGCAGCAAAACAAGGGACAGGTCGTTAAGTGATACCGGGGAGCTGTTTTTT,CASSKTRDRSLSDTGELFF